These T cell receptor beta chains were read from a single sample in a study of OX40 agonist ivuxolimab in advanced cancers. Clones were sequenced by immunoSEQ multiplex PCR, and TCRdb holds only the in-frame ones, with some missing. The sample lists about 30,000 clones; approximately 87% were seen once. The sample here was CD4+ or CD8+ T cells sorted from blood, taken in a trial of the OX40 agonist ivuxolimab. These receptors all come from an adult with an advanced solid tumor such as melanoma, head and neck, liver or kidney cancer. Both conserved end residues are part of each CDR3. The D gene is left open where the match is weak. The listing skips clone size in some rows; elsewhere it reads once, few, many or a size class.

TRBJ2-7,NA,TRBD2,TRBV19,CASSLSGTTYEQYF,TGTGCCAGTAGTCTTTCCGGGACTACCTACGAGCAGTACTTC
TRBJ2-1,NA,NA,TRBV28,CASSGLRSYNEQFF,TGTGCCAGCAGTGGGCTAAGGTCCTACAATGAGCAGTTCTTC
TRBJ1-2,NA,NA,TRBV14,CASSPLGWDPKGYTF,TGTGCCAGCAGCCCCTTGGGGTGGGACCCGAAAGGCTACACCTTC
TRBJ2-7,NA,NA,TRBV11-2,CASSPLGSYEQYF,TGTGCCAGCAGCCCCCTCGGGAGCTACGAGCAGTACTTC
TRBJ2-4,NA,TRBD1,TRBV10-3,CAIRTGQGEYF,TGTGCCATCAGAACCGGACAGGGGGAGTACTTC
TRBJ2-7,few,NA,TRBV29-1,CSVEGDGNEQYF,TGCAGCGTTGAGGGGGACGGGAACGAGCAGTACTTC
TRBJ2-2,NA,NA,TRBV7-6,CASSHGTPNTGELFF,TGTGCCAGCAGTCACGGGACACCTAACACCGGGGAGCTGTTTTTT
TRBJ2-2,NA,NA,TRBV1,CTRPSAGAGELFF,TGCACCAGGCCCTCAGCGGGGGCCGGGGAGCTGTTTTTT
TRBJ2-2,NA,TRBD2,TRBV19,CASSVGLAGDTGELFF,TGTGCCAGTAGTGTGGGACTAGCGGGAGACACCGGGGAGCTGTTTTTT
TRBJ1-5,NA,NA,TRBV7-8,CASSSDSRQPQHF,TGTGCCAGCAGCTCGGACAGCAGGCAGCCCCAGCATTTT
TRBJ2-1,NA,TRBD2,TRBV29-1,CSVEGLAEQHEQFF,TGCAGCGTAGAGGGACTAGCGGAGCAGCATGAGCAGTTCTTC
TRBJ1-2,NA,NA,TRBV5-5,CASSLDWGVANYGYTF,TGTGCCAGCAGCTTGGATTGGGGGGTGGCTAACTATGGCTACACCTTC
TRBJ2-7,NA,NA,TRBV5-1,CASSLGPAEQYF,TGCGCCAGCAGCTTGGGTCCGGCCGAGCAGTACTTC
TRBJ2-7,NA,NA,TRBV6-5,CASSYLADSYEQYF,TGTGCCAGCAGTTACTTGGCGGACTCCTACGAGCAGTACTTC
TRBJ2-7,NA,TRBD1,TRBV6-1,CASREGQGVSYEQYF,TGTGCCAGCAGGGAGGGACAGGGGGTCTCCTACGAGCAGTACTTC
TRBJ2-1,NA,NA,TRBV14,CASSPLKFF,TGTGCCAGCAGCCCCCTCAAGTTCTTC
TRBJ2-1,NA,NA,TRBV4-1,CASSQQQVMGNEQFF,TGCGCCAGCAGCCAACAACAGGTGATGGGGAATGAGCAGTTCTTC
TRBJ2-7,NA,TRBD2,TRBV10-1,CASSEGLATSYEQYF,TGCGCCAGCAGTGAGGGACTAGCCACCTCCTACGAGCAGTACTTC
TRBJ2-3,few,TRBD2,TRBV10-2,CASAPGGRSDTQYF,TGCGCCAGTGCACCCGGCGGGAGGTCAGATACGCAGTATTTT
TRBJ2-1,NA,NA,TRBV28,CASSFLGRAEQFF,TGTGCCAGCAGTTTCCTGGGGCGAGCCGAGCAGTTCTTC
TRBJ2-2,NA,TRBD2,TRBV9,CASSGAGGPPTGELFF,TGTGCCAGCAGCGGAGCGGGGGGGCCTCCCACCGGGGAGCTGTTTTTT
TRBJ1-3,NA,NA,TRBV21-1,CASSKATGVGNTIYF,TGTGCCAGCAGCAAGGCGACAGGGGTCGGAAACACCATATATTTT
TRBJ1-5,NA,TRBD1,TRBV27,CASSYRGGNQPQHF,TGTGCCAGCAGCTACAGGGGTGGCAATCAGCCCCAGCATTTT
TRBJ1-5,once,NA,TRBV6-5,CASSQLSGSNQPQHF,TGTGCCAGCAGCCAGCTCAGCGGTAGCAATCAGCCCCAGCATTTT
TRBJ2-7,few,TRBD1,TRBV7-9,CASSPHRDRPYEQYF,TGTGCCAGCAGCCCCCACCGGGACAGGCCGTACGAGCAGTACTTC
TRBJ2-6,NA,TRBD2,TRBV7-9,CASSFFGLAGAGANVLTF,TGTGCCAGCAGCTTCTTCGGACTAGCGGGTGCTGGGGCCAACGTCCTGACTTTC
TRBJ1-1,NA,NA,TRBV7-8,CASSSSGYTEAFF,TGTGCCAGCAGCTCGTCAGGTTACACTGAAGCTTTCTTT
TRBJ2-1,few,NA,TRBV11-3,CASSHTGLGINEQFF,TGTGCCAGCAGCCATACGGGACTGGGGATCAATGAGCAGTTCTTC